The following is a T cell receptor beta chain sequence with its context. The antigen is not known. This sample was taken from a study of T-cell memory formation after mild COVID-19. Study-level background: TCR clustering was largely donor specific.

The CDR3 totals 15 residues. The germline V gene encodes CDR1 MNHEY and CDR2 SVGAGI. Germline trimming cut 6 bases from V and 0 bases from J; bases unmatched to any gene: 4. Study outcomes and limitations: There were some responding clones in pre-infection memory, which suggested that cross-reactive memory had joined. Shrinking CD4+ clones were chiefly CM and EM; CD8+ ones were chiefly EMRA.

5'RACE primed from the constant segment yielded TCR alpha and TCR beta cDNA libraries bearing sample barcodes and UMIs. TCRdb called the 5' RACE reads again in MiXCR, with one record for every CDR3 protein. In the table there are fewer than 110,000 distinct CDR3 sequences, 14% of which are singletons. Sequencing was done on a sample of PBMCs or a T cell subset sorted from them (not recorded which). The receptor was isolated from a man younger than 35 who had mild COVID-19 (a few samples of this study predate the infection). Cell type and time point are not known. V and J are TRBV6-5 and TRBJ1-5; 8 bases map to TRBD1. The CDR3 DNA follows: TGTGCCAGCAGGGGACAGGCATATAGCAATCAGCCCCAGCATTTT. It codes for CASRGQAYSNQPQHF.